Included here is one T cell receptor beta chain sequence, with context. The antigen remains unidentified. The PCR had 60 Vbeta and 13 Jbeta primers. Clones were read by immunoSEQ multiplex PCR, and TCRdb kept only the in-frame ones, dropping some. The data hold about 180,000 clones, with approximately 73% observed a single time. The data were taken from a study of cytomegalovirus exposure and HLA in healthy donors. V was trimmed by 5 bases and J by 3 bases, leaving 15 bases between them. Germline V gene sequence: CDR1 SGHNT, CDR2 YENEEA. The CDR3 contains 15 residues. Overall study findings and caveats: According to an earlier analysis, most TCR beta V segments yielded productive rearrangements about 87% or about 30% of the time.

The rearrangement links TRBV11-3 to TRBJ2-3, with D possibly being TRBD1 (6 bases). Material: PBMCs. The TCR originated in a woman between 25 and 40 years old in good health and CMV-seropositive. Written as DNA, the CDR3 is TGTGCCAGCAGCCTAGGTGGGGGCCGGACAGATACGCAGTATTTT. Translation gives CASSLGGGRTDTQYF.